This T cell receptor beta chain was observed in a study of T cells expressing NK-cell markers. Study-wide background: It was from sorted CD3+CD56+NKG2C+, CD3+CD56+NKG2C- and CD3+CD56-NKG2C+ T cells that TCR beta repertoires came. Within the sequenced cohort of eight donors, seven exhibited HCMV seropositivity and one was seronegative. Study-level results: Similarly, these clonotypes led the CD3+CD56-NKG2C+ fraction as well in a handful of donors.

Per germline, CDR1 SGHTA and CDR2 FQGNSA. The CDR3 is 15 residues long. For this clonotype: Its specificity is unknown.

Synthesis of TCR beta cDNA relied on 5'RACE template switching carrying UMIs. TCRdb reanalyzed the 5' RACE reads, giving one entry per CDR3 protein sequence and no DNA. The table lists hundreds of thousands of distinct CDR3 sequences. This chain joins TRBV7-2 and TRBJ2-3; lacking DNA, the TRBD1 call made by TCRdb goes unchecked. This clonotype was sampled from a woman aged 18-70 years in good health. The sample consisted of blood T cells: a sorted CD56 or NKG2C T cell subset, CD4+ or CD8+ T cells, or bulk PBMC T cells (not recorded which). This CDR3 reads CASSFRTGGTDTQYF.